This TCR beta chain was profiled in a study of shared clonotypes between healthy human individuals. This clone was seen once. The donors were adults (healthy and HIV-negative) with no recent acute infections or vaccinations. The germline gives CDR1 MNHEY, CDR2 SVGAGI. The CDR3 loop spans 11 amino acids. V dropped 2 bases and J dropped 5 bases, with 2 bases sitting between them. Clones were read by immunoSEQ multiplex PCR, and TCRdb kept only the in-frame ones, dropping some. The sample lists 530,000 or so clones; about 80% were seen once. Specimen: PBMCs. This sequence originates from a woman aged 40 to 50 in good health. Some clones in this sample may be carry-over from other donors' samples. The J gene is TRBJ2-3, the V gene TRBV6-5; D is undetermined. CDR3 loop: CASSYQDTQYF. The CDR3 DNA sequence: TGTGCCAGCAGTTACCAAGATACGCAGTATTTT.